This T cell receptor (beta chain) was recovered during a study of cytomegalovirus exposure and HLA in healthy donors. While the first cohort had several hundred subjects, the donors belonged to the separate validation cohort of over a hundred subjects. This CDR3 spans 18 amino acids. The V end lost 3 bases, the J end lost 6 bases, and 26 bases lay between the germline ends. Germline lookup yields CDR1 SGHNT and CDR2 YYREEE (reference sequence). With respect to this clone: Its antigen is currently unknown.

Study-wide results and caveats: Confirmation was obtained in vitro that a few CMV-associated chains are specific for CMV antigens.

Assay used: immunoSEQ multiplex PCR; TCRdb lists only in-frame clones, some missing. The data contain roughly 98,000 clones, around nine tenths of them singletons. This rearrangement joins TRBV5-4 to TRBJ2-3; a possible D gene is TRBD2 (5 bases). Sequenced sample: PBMCs. The clonotype originates from a woman between 25 and 40 years old in good health and CMV-seronegative. The CDR3 region has the DNA TGTGCCAGCAGCTGGGGTGGTAGAGGGCCTTCAACCGGGGATACGCAGTATTTT. Encoded protein: CASSWGGRGPSTGDTQYF.